Each of the 11 T cell receptor beta chains below was sequenced from the same sample in a study of blood T cells in healthy people across ages. Sample-barcoded 5' priming and a J-beta primer mix drove a second PCR of about 6 to 11 cycles. TCRdb re-analysed the 5' RACE reads in MiXCR, keeping a single row per CDR3 protein. The sample yields hundreds of thousands of distinct CDR3 sequences, roughly 50% seen once. The sequencing sample was made of blood. Receptors were obtained from a woman aged 55-75 years in good health.

The chain joins TRBV4-3 to TRBJ2-5; 8 bases align to TRBD1. Trimming took 0 bases from V and 11 from J; bases not matched to a gene: 23. Per germline, CDR1 LGHNA and CDR2 YSLEER. CDR3 length: 19 residues. The DNA of the CDR3 is TGCGCCAGCAGCCAAGAGATGGACACGGGGCAGGGGGCTGAGGATGAGCAGTACTTC. Translating gives CASSQEMDTGQGAEDEQYF.

This clonotype came up a few times. J is TRBJ2-1 and V is TRBV6-5; D not resolved. This CDR3 comprises 13 residues. Trimming removed 1 base from V and 10 bases from J, with 11 bases in between. The germline gives CDR1 MNHEY, CDR2 SVGAGI. CDR3 in DNA: TGTGCCAGCAGTTACTTCGGCGAAAGGGAGCAGTTCTTC. Translated, it gives CASSYFGEREQFF.

This chain joins TRBV10-3 and TRBJ1-2, with 7 bases identical to TRBD1. This CDR3 is 14 amino acids long. Per germline, CDR1 ENHRY and CDR2 SYGVKD. V dropped 10 bases and J dropped 6; count of bases not matched to a gene: 14. CDR3 DNA sequence: TGTGCCACGGGACAGCCATCCCCTACCCATGGCTACACCTTC. This gives the protein CATGQPSPTHGYTF.

This clonotype was detected only a few times. This chain links TRBV5-6 with TRBJ2-3; maybe TRBD2 (6 bases). This CDR3 has 18 residues. Between the trimmed V and J ends, which lost 4 bases and 2 bases, there was a span of 23 bases. Germline V gives CDR1 SGHDT, CDR2 YYEEEE. Written as DNA, the CDR3 is TGTGCCAGCAGCACCTACCGACTAGGACCTGCCCACACAGATACGCAGTATTTT. It encodes CASSTYRLGPAHTDTQYF.

This clonotype was observed a handful of times. This chain uses TRBV2 with TRBJ1-4; a weak D match, TRBD1 (5 bases). The V gene's germline CDR1 is SNHLY and CDR2 FYNNEI. The CDR3 totals 14 residues. V was clipped by 4 bases and J by 8 bases, with 14 bases between them. CDR3: CASSASAGREKLFF. The CDR3 DNA sequence: TGTGCCAGCAGTGCTTCGGCAGGGAGGGAAAAACTGTTTTTT.

The V and J genes are TRBV12-3 or TRBV12-4 and TRBJ2-1; 12 bases align to TRBD2. The V gene end was trimmed by 8 bases and the J gene end by 6 bases; junction bases not matched to a gene: 11. CDR3 length: 16 residues. The CDR3 bases are TGTGCCAGCCTCGTCCTGGGGACTAGCGGGCGCAATGAGCAGTTCTTC. Its protein product is CASLVLGTSGRNEQFF.

This clonotype was seen many times. The V gene is TRBV4-2, the J gene TRBJ2-6; D call uncertain. This CDR3 spans 16 amino acids. V lost 4 bases and J 1 base, leaving 11 bases between the germline ends. Germline-derived CDR1 and CDR2 are LGHNA and YNFKEQ. The CDR3 coding sequence is TGTGCCAGCAGCCCGGCTCAGGAGTCTGGGGCCAACGTCCTGACTTTC. Translation: CASSPAQESGANVLTF.

This clonotype was recorded a few times. This chain links TRBV7-9 with TRBJ1-1, with 7 positions matching TRBD1. The CDR3 has 14 amino acids. Trimming took 1 base from V and 6 from J; bases not matched to a gene: 5. CDR1 is SEHNR, CDR2 FQNEAQ, per germline (reference sequence). The CDR3 reads CASSLEPGGAEAFF. The CDR3 coding sequence is TGTGCCAGCAGCTTAGAGCCAGGGGGGGCTGAAGCTTTCTTT.

The chain is built from TRBV6-5 and TRBJ2-1; no definite D call. Trimming removed 6 bases at V and 15 bases at J, with 15 bases between. CDR1 is MNHEY, CDR2 SVGAGI, per germline. The CDR3 sequence is 11 residues long. In DNA, the CDR3 is TGTGCCAGCAGCCCCGGTTACGCTTGGTTCTTC. It translates to CASSPGYAWFF.

The CDR3 loop reads CASSSERDYNNEQFF. CDR3 nucleotides: TGTGCCAGCAGCTCCGAGCGGGACTACAACAATGAGCAGTTCTTC. The chain joins TRBV9 to TRBJ2-1, with 7 bases matching TRBD2. There are 15 residues in the CDR3. The germline V gene encodes CDR1 SGDLS and CDR2 YYNGEE. With V trimmed by 4 bases and J by 5 bases, 9 bases remained unmatched.

The chain combines TRBV14 with TRBJ2-1, with no clear D. The germline gives CDR1 SGHDN, CDR2 FVKESK. V lost 5 bases, J lost 3 bases, and 20 bases lay in between. The CDR3 runs to 17 residues. The CDR3 sequence: CASSSPALVENYNEQFF. The CDR3 coding sequence is TGTGCCAGCAGCTCCCCCGCGCTAGTTGAGAACTACAATGAGCAGTTCTTC.